Listed below are T cell receptor beta chains from one sample, sequenced in a study of blood T cell repertoires in COVID-19. Here immunoSEQ multiplex PCR was the method, and the copy in TCRdb shows in-frame clones only, minus some. Among some 370,000 clones listed, 90% were seen once. The specimen was peripheral blood. These receptors were taken from a man between 18 and 35 years old with active or convalescent COVID-19. The CDR3 runs from the conserved cysteine through the conserved F or W. A D gene is named only where the DNA matches it firmly. Where a row states a size, it is once, few, many or the class of an expanded clone; other rows omit it.

V	size	J	D	DNA	CDR3
TRBV15	-	TRBJ1-4	-	TGTGCCACCAGCAGAGATCACGGAAAACTGTTTTTT	CATSRDHGKLFF
TRBV14	-	TRBJ1-1	-	TGTGCCAGCAGCCAACCCCCACTGGGGGCGAGCACTGAAGCTTTCTTT	CASSQPPLGASTEAFF
TRBV9	few	TRBJ2-5	-	TGTGCCAGCAGCCCACGATGGGCAGGACAAGAGACCCAGTACTTC	CASSPRWAGQETQYF
TRBV5-8	-	TRBJ1-2	TRBD1	TGTGCCAGCAGCGTCGGGACAGGGTCCCCACGTTATGGCTACACCTTC	CASSVGTGSPRYGYTF
TRBV7-9	-	TRBJ2-5	-	TGTGCCAGCAGCTCCGTTGGGGGGACTCAAGAGACCCAGTACTTC	CASSSVGGTQETQYF
TRBV19	once	TRBJ2-3	-	TGTGCCAGTACCCAACAGGGATCGGGGACAGATACGCAGTATTTT	CASTQQGSGTDTQYF
TRBV18	-	TRBJ2-2	-	TGTGCCAGCATTGACAGCTCTTGGGACACCGGGGAGCTGTTTTTT	CASIDSSWDTGELFF
TRBV4-1	-	TRBJ2-6	-	TGCGCCAGCAGCGAAGACTCTGGGGCCAACGTGCTGACTTTC	CASSEDSGANVLTF
TRBV30	-	TRBJ1-2	-	TGTGCCTGGAGACCACAGGGATTTTACTATGGCTACACCTTC	CAWRPQGFYYGYTF
TRBV4-2	-	TRBJ1-4	TRBD1	TGTGCCAGCAGCCAGGCACGACAGGGTAGGGGAGAAAAACTGTTTTTT	CASSQARQGRGEKLFF
TRBV24-1	-	TRBJ2-5	TRBD1	TGTGCCACCAGTGACCCGGACAGGGGGCTCCAAGAGACCCAGTACTTC	CATSDPDRGLQETQYF
TRBV6-5	-	TRBJ1-2	TRBD1	TGTGCCAGCCGATCAATTGGACAGGGTAACTATGGCTACACCTTC	CASRSIGQGNYGYTF
TRBV6-6	-	TRBJ2-7	-	TGTGCCAGCAGTCGAGGGGGGGGCCCCACGGGCTACGAGCAGTACTTC	CASSRGGGPTGYEQYF
TRBV7-2	-	TRBJ1-1	-	TGTGCCAGCAGCATGAGACAGGTGAACACTGAAGCTTTCTTT	CASSMRQVNTEAFF
TRBV6-5	once	TRBJ1-3	-	TGTGCCAGCAGTTACTCCCAGGGATCAGGAAACACCATATATTTT	CASSYSQGSGNTIYF
TRBV28	-	TRBJ2-7	TRBD2	TGTGCCAGCAGTTTGCCCAATAGCGGGGGGACCTACGAGCAGTACTTC	CASSLPNSGGTYEQYF
TRBV4-3	-	TRBJ1-2	-	TGCGCCAGCAGCCAAGATCACGACAGCTTGGGCTACACCTTC	CASSQDHDSLGYTF
TRBV6-5	-	TRBJ1-5	TRBD1	TGTGCCAGCAGCGACGGACAGGGCTACAATCAGCCCCAGCATTTT	CASSDGQGYNQPQHF
TRBV7-3	-	TRBJ2-7	TRBD2	TGTGCCAGCAGCCCAAGGGCGGCTAGCGGGCTCCCCTACGAGCAGTACTTC	CASSPRAASGLPYEQYF
TRBV4-1	-	TRBJ2-1	-	TGCGCCAGCAGCCAAGAGCTGCTTCAGAAGCAGTTCTTC	CASSQELLQKQFF
TRBV28	-	TRBJ1-5	TRBD1	TGTGCCAGCAGATATACAGGGGGACAGCCCCAGCATTTT	CASRYTGGQPQHF
TRBV5-5	once	TRBJ2-1	-	TGTGCCAGCAGCCCGAAAGTAGCCGTCTCCTACAATGAGCAGTTCTTC	CASSPKVAVSYNEQFF
TRBV7-8	-	TRBJ2-3	TRBD2	TGTGCCAGCAGCTTCTGGACTAGCGGGATTACAGATACGCAGTATTTT	CASSFWTSGITDTQYF
TRBV19	-	TRBJ1-5	-	TGTGCCAGTAGTATTGGGACACGTAGCAATCAGCCCCAGCATTTT	CASSIGTRSNQPQHF
TRBV5-6	-	TRBJ2-3	-	TGTGCCAGCAGCTTCTCGGCGGGATGGGACACAGATACGCAGTATTTT	CASSFSAGWDTDTQYF
TRBV19	-	TRBJ1-2	TRBD1	TGTGCCAGTAGTAAACCCCCGGGACAGGGGGCGAGCTATGGCTACACCTTC	CASSKPPGQGASYGYTF
TRBV4-2	-	TRBJ1-1	TRBD1	TGTGCCAGCAGCCACCAGACAGGGGGCTTCACTGAAGCTTTCTTT	CASSHQTGGFTEAFF
TRBV12-5	-	TRBJ2-1	-	TGTGCTAGTGGTTTGGTTCTCCCCAGGGACTCCTACAATGAGCAGTTCTTC	CASGLVLPRDSYNEQFF
TRBV3-1/TRBV3-2	-	TRBJ1-1	-	TGTGCCAGCAGGCCCGGAGGGTGGGACACTGAAGCTTTCTTT	CASRPGGWDTEAFF
TRBV28	once	TRBJ2-7	-	TGTGCCAGCAGTCAACGACAGACCAATTCCTACGAGCAGTACTTC	CASSQRQTNSYEQYF
TRBV7-3	-	TRBJ2-1	TRBD2	TGTGCCAGCAGCTCGGGGGGAAAATTCGGCTCCTACAATGAGCAGTTCTTC	CASSSGGKFGSYNEQFF
TRBV7-2	-	TRBJ1-4	-	TGTGCCAGCAGCTTAGATATGGGCAGAGAAAAACTGTTTTTT	CASSLDMGREKLFF
TRBV9	-	TRBJ1-4	-	TGTGCCAGCAGCCTAGGGGGGCCAACAGGGTTTAATGAAAAACTGTTTTTT	CASSLGGPTGFNEKLFF
TRBV24-1	-	TRBJ1-5	TRBD1	TGTGCCACCAGTGATGCGACCGGGACAGAGTTTAATCAGCCCCAGCATTTT	CATSDATGTEFNQPQHF
TRBV28	few	TRBJ1-3	-	TGTGCCAGCAGTCCCAAGGCTAGGTCCACCTCTGGAAACACCATATATTTT	CASSPKARSTSGNTIYF